This T cell receptor (beta chain) derives from a study of blood T cell repertoires in COVID-19. For the study at large: The analysed material was cDNA or gDNA that came from T cells, B-cell-depleted T cells, or PBMCs.

As regards this clone: At one of its ends the junction is not consistent with the germline gene, which may arise from a read error.

Original data processing: Reference gene primer amplification yielded estimated nucleated cell counts. Profiling relied on immunoSEQ multiplex PCR, and the TCRdb table lists in-frame clones only, not all of them. V and J calls and clone size follow that table, whereas D and trimming were derived from the DNA. This repertoire shows more than 50,000 clones, 75% to 80% found once; its top ten account for about 47%. Per germline, CDR1 SSHAT and CDR2 FNYEAQ (reference sequence). The CDR3 contains 14 residues. Sequenced sample: peripheral blood. This TCR came from a woman older than 75 with acute or convalescent COVID-19. This chain uses TRBV7-7 with TRBJ2-5, with D tentatively TRBD1 (6 bases). The CDR3 coding sequence is TGTGCTAGCAGCTTTCGAGGGGGTCAAGAGACCCAGTACTTC. It specifies CASSFRGGQETQYF.